The rows below give T cell receptor beta chains drawn from one sample of a study of Ad26.COV2.S vaccination and SARS-CoV-2 variants. The method was immunoSEQ multiplex PCR; TCRdb's version includes in-frame clones alone and lacks a portion of them. The repertoire has 350,000 to 550,000 clones, 89% of them found once; the top ten carry around 2.5%. The sample consisted of peripheral blood, taken in a trial of Ad26.COV2.S vaccine versus placebo. These TCRs come from a person aged 18-60 years who received the Ad26.COV2.S COVID-19 vaccine or a placebo. Both conserved end residues are part of each CDR3. A D gene is named only where the DNA matches it firmly. Not every row has a clone size; where given, it reads once, few, many or a size class.

TRBJ2-2,-,-,TRBV6-6,CASSYGIDGELFF,TGTGCCAGCAGTTACGGAATTGACGGGGAGCTGTTTTTT
TRBJ2-5,-,-,TRBV11-1,CASSLVGYQETQYF,TGTGCCAGCAGCTTAGTCGGATACCAAGAGACCCAGTACTTC
TRBJ1-5,-,-,TRBV4-2,CASSQDGRGDQPQHF,TGTGCCAGCAGCCAAGACGGCAGGGGCGATCAGCCCCAGCATTTT
TRBJ1-4,-,-,TRBV2,CASSEAEKEEKLFF,TGTGCCAGCAGTGAAGCGGAGAAGGAAGAAAAACTGTTTTTT
TRBJ2-7,-,-,TRBV28,CASSFAVSYEQYF,TGTGCCAGCAGTTTCGCGGTCTCCTACGAGCAGTACTTC
TRBJ1-2,TRBD1,-,TRBV4-2,CASSRQGDYGYTF,TGTGCCAGCAGCCGTCAGGGGGACTATGGCTACACCTTC
TRBJ2-2,TRBD2,-,TRBV2,CASSDGGGASGELFF,TGTGCCAGCAGTGATGGCGGGGGGGCCTCCGGGGAGCTGTTTTTT
TRBJ1-2,TRBD1,-,TRBV5-1,CASSLKGGSDYTF,TGCGCCAGCAGCTTGAAAGGGGGCTCGGACTACACCTTC
TRBJ2-5,-,-,TRBV7-8,CASSPPRQTQYF,TGTGCCAGCAGCCCCCCGAGGCAGACCCAGTACTTC
TRBJ2-3,TRBD2,-,TRBV6-5,CASSSGTSGVDTQYF,TGTGCCAGCAGTTCCGGGACTAGCGGCGTCGATACGCAGTATTTT
TRBJ2-1,TRBD2,-,TRBV5-6,CARAGGEQFF,TGTGCCAGGGCGGGGGGTGAGCAGTTCTTC
TRBJ2-2,TRBD2,-,TRBV19,CASSDGLAGVRNTGELFF,TGTGCCAGTAGTGACGGACTAGCGGGAGTCAGGAACACCGGGGAGCTGTTTTTT
TRBJ1-2,TRBD1,once,TRBV5-1,CASSPMWDRFGYTF,TGCGCCAGCAGCCCGATGTGGGACAGATTTGGCTACACCTTC
TRBJ2-2,TRBD2,-,TRBV2,CASRLAGGHTGELFF,TGTGCCAGCAGACTAGCGGGGGGTCACACCGGGGAGCTGTTTTTT
TRBJ2-2,TRBD2,-,TRBV27,CASSSSGGYTGELFF,TGTGCCAGCAGTAGTAGCGGGGGGTACACCGGGGAGCTGTTTTTT
TRBJ2-5,TRBD2,-,TRBV9,CASSRGLAGAGTQYF,TGTGCCAGCAGCCGAGGACTAGCGGGTGCCGGGACCCAGTACTTC
TRBJ2-1,-,-,TRBV5-4,CASSFTAYNEQFF,TGTGCCAGCAGCTTCACCGCTTACAATGAGCAGTTCTTC
TRBJ2-3,TRBD1,-,TRBV24-1,CATSDLGTGRADTQYF,TGTGCCACCAGTGATTTAGGGACAGGGCGCGCAGATACGCAGTATTTT
TRBJ2-7,TRBD1,-,TRBV6-4,CASSDPGTGFSYEQYF,TGTGCCAGCAGTGACCCCGGGACAGGGTTCTCCTACGAGCAGTACTTC
TRBJ2-5,TRBD2,-,TRBV10-2,CASRGLAGETQYF,TGCGCCAGCAGAGGTCTAGCGGGAGAGACCCAGTACTTC
TRBJ1-4,-,-,TRBV3-1/TRBV3-2,CASSPGTTNEKLFF,TGTGCCAGCAGCCCCGGAACAACTAATGAAAAACTGTTTTTT
TRBJ2-1,TRBD2,-,TRBV5-1,CASSLTSGVYNEQFF,TGCGCCAGCAGCTTAACTAGCGGAGTTTACAATGAGCAGTTCTTC
TRBJ2-2,TRBD2,-,TRBV27,CASSLSDPRGGRAGELFF,TGTGCCAGCAGTTTATCTGATCCTCGGGGGGGCAGAGCCGGGGAGCTGTTTTTT
TRBJ2-7,-,-,TRBV29-1,CSVEDQGRGQYF,TGCAGCGTTGAAGATCAGGGGCGGGGGCAGTACTTC
TRBJ2-3,TRBD1,-,TRBV7-3,CASSSASAQGAGTQYF,TGTGCCAGCAGCTCCGCGAGTGCACAGGGGGCCGGTACGCAGTATTTT
TRBJ2-7,-,-,TRBV28,CASRGTVYEQYF,TGTGCCAGTAGAGGAACCGTTTACGAGCAGTACTTC
TRBJ2-1,TRBD1,-,TRBV5-4,CASPSGQGSQEEQFF,TGTGCCAGCCCGTCGGGACAGGGATCCCAAGAGGAGCAGTTCTTC
TRBJ2-5,-,-,TRBV4-2,CASSPDWGASGETQYF,TGTGCCAGCAGCCCTGACTGGGGGGCGAGTGGGGAGACCCAGTACTTC
TRBJ1-1,-,-,TRBV23-1,CASSQQAVECTEAFF,TGCGCCAGCAGTCAACAGGCGGTAGAATGCACTGAAGCTTTCTTT
TRBJ1-1,-,-,TRBV5-1,CASSLGGPMNTEAFF,TGCGCCAGCAGCTTGGGGGGACCAATGAACACTGAAGCTTTCTTT
TRBJ2-6,TRBD2,-,TRBV27,CASTPLGEGRIGANVLTF,TGTGCCAGCACCCCCCTCGGGGAGGGGCGCATCGGGGCCAACGTCCTGACTTTC
TRBJ2-7,-,once,TRBV7-2,CASSLAVVAGEQYF,TGTGCCAGCAGCTTAGCGGTTGTCGCAGGCGAGCAGTACTTC
TRBJ2-7,-,-,TRBV11-3,CASSLGDAEQYF,TGTGCCAGCAGCCTAGGAGATGCGGAGCAGTACTTC
TRBJ1-1,-,few,TRBV18,CASSSDSTNTEAFF,TGTGCCAGCTCGTCAGACAGCACTAACACTGAAGCTTTCTTT
TRBJ1-6,TRBD1,-,TRBV19,CASSMAGGTGVLPLHF,TGTGCCAGTAGTATGGCAGGGGGGACAGGGGTTCTCCCCCTCCACTTT
TRBJ2-7,-,-,TRBV12-3/TRBV12-4,CASKAGRSSEQYF,TGTGCCAGCAAGGCGGGGCGGTCTTCCGAGCAGTACTTC
TRBJ1-1,-,-,TRBV2,CASIVRRMNTEAFF,TGTGCCAGCATCGTCAGGAGAATGAACACTGAAGCTTTCTTT
TRBJ1-2,-,-,TRBV7-2,CASSPDRPSINYGYTF,TGTGCCAGCAGCCCTGACAGGCCGTCGATTAACTATGGCTACACCTTC
TRBJ2-3,-,-,TRBV5-1,CASSLEGQDTQYF,TGCGCCAGCAGCTTGGAGGGTCAGGATACGCAGTATTTT
TRBJ1-5,-,-,TRBV7-8,CASSLKGRQQPQHF,TGTGCCAGCAGCTTAAAGGGCAGACAGCAGCCCCAGCATTTT
TRBJ2-1,TRBD2,-,TRBV5-6,CASSRRLAGSDNEQFF,TGTGCCAGCAGCCGAAGACTAGCGGGCTCGGACAATGAGCAGTTCTTC
TRBJ2-3,-,once,TRBV9,CASTAHSSTDTQYF,TGTGCCAGCACTGCGCATTCAAGCACAGATACGCAGTATTTT
TRBJ1-5,-,-,TRBV19,CASSIWGNQPQHF,TGTGCCAGTAGTATATGGGGGAATCAGCCCCAGCATTTT
TRBJ1-3,-,-,TRBV4-1,CASSQDESGGYTIYF,TGCGCCAGCAGCCAAGATGAGTCCGGCGGGTACACCATATATTTT
TRBJ2-3,-,-,TRBV19,CASSIGIFTDTQYF,TGTGCCAGTAGTATTGGAATATTCACAGATACGCAGTATTTT
TRBJ2-5,-,-,TRBV19,CASSTVGGQETQYF,TGTGCCAGTAGTACCGTCGGGGGACAAGAGACCCAGTACTTC
TRBJ1-1,TRBD1,-,TRBV7-2,CAINRRGQRAFF,TGTGCCATTAATCGGAGGGGACAGAGGGCTTTCTTT
TRBJ1-6,-,-,TRBV7-2,CASSFQLGSPLHF,TGTGCCAGCAGCTTTCAACTCGGTTCACCCCTCCACTTT